The 8 T cell receptor beta chains below all came from one sample that was sequenced in a study of T cells in Graves' hyperthyroidism and ophthalmopathy. What was amplified from RNA transcripts were TCR beta CDR3 regions. Primed by the HTBI set, a first-round RT-PCR was run on the TCR CDR3. TCRdb reprocessed the multiplex PCR reads via MiXCR and lists one record per CDR3 protein. The sample carries roughly 570,000 distinct CDR3 sequences, 35% to 55% recorded once. The specimen was peripheral blood or thyroid tissue (not recorded which). These receptors all stem from an adult woman with Graves' disease, either hyperthyroidism or ophthalmopathy (not recorded which).

This clonotype was picked up many times. The rearrangement uses TRBV2 and TRBJ1-5; D ambiguous. Germline assignment: CDR1 SNHLY and CDR2 FYNNEI. Trimming cost V 6 bases and J 9 bases, with 15 bases left between them. The CDR3 runs 13 residues. The CDR3 bases are TGTGCCAGCAGGCCCAACCTATCTTCGCCCCAGCATTTT. This encodes CASRPNLSSPQHF.

The chain is built from TRBV10-3 and TRBJ2-5; D might be TRBD1 (5 bases). V was trimmed by 10 bases and J by 4 bases, leaving 16 bases between them. The CDR3 covers 13 residues. CDR1 and CDR2 (germline): ENHRY, SYGVKD. The CDR3 region is CATDQGPTETQYF. The CDR3 DNA sequence: TGTGCCACGGACCAGGGTCCTACAGAGACCCAGTACTTC.

The chain uses TRBV7-9 and TRBJ2-5; D unresolved. CDR1 SEHNR and CDR2 FQNEAQ come from the germline V gene (reference sequence). The CDR3 has 15 residues. Trimming shortened V by 5 bases and J by 0 bases, and 13 bases separated the two germline ends. CDR3 nucleotide sequence: TGTGCCAGCAGCCAGGACGGGTCAGACCAAGAGACCCAGTACTTC. Translating it yields CASSQDGSDQETQYF.

This clonotype was observed a handful of times. The chain recombines TRBV2 with TRBJ1-6; a weak D match, TRBD1 (6 bases). V lost 7 bases, J lost 6 bases, and 13 bases lay in between. The germline V gene has CDR1 SNHLY and CDR2 FYNNEI. There are 14 residues in the CDR3. CDR3 region: CASIRDMGNSPLHF. CDR3 DNA sequence: TGTGCCAGCATAAGGGACATGGGTAATTCACCCCTCCACTTT.

The chain carries TRBV5-6 and TRBJ1-5, with a weak D call TRBD1 (6 bases). From germline, CDR1 is SGHDT and CDR2 YYEEEE. This CDR3 contains 14 residues. V was shortened by 4 bases and J by 6 bases, with 14 bases between the two germline ends. This CDR3 is CASSNQTGFQPQHF. As DNA, the CDR3 is TGTGCCAGCAGCAATCAAACAGGGTTTCAGCCCCAGCATTTT.

This clonotype showed up many times. The J gene is TRBJ1-1, the V gene TRBV7-8; perhaps TRBD1 as D (5 bases). The CDR3 consists of 11 residues. Trimming removed 7 bases at V and 11 bases at J, with 14 bases between. Looked up from germline, CDR1 is SGHVS and CDR2 is FQNEAQ. The chain's CDR3 is CASNNGTLAFF. The CDR3 DNA reads TGTGCCAGCAACAATGGGACTCTGGCTTTCTTT.

This clonotype was recorded at least ten times. The chain joins TRBV14 to TRBJ2-7, with D possibly TRBD2 on 5 matching bases. Trimming stripped 4 bases from V and 0 bases from J, with 13 bases between. The CDR3 runs 15 residues. CDR1 is SGHDN and CDR2 is FVKESK in the germline V gene. In DNA, the CDR3 is TGTGCCAGCAGCCTGGGGAGAATGTTCTCCTACGAGCAGTACTTC. Translation gives CASSLGRMFSYEQYF.

As to this clonotype: A much larger clone differs from this one at a single base, so this may be a read error. The chain combines TRBV28 with TRBJ1-2; D ambiguous. The CDR3 totals 12 residues. The V gene's germline CDR1 is MDHEN and CDR2 SYDVKM. CDR3 in DNA: TGTGTCACCTCCCTTATACCCTATGGCTACACCTTC. This codes for CVTSLIPYGYTF.